The T cell receptor (beta chain) under discussion was sequenced for a study of blood T cell repertoires in COVID-19 (dated by TCRdb to about 2020). Study-wide context: The collaborator samples originated in the United States, Italy and Spain and spanned the acute and convalescent phases of COVID-19. The prospective study material was composed of cDNA or gDNA derived from T cells, B-cell-depleted T cells, or PBMCs. Subjects who had been exposed to COVID-19, were actively infected with it, or had recovered from it provided the deeply sampled blood TCRbeta repertoires that made up the dataset. The repertoires were released in a freely available public database meant as a resource for research on the immune response to SARS-CoV-2. Samples came from the ongoing ImmuneRACE study (first 160 participants) plus 1,254 subjects from 6 global collaborators. Nearly every sample came with metadata listing a de-identified subject ID, COVID-19 status, age in years and sex. Where available, HLA class I and class II types were obtained from metadata supplied by the sample provider rather than from assay-based typing. Study-level results and caveats: The quantity of clinical and demographic metadata differed by source and by participant and was supplied without curation.

A second Seattle source provided samples from volunteer blood donors who had recovered from COVID-19. Collaborating institutions collected whole blood in K2EDTA tubes following their own protocols. Collaborator samples were shipped for TCRbeta analysis as frozen whole blood, isolated PBMCs, or DNA extracted from either sample type. As for this clone: Its antigen specificity is not known. No base quality values were provided; no much bigger clone lies one nucleotide off.

The germline V gene sets CDR1 to SGHRS and CDR2 to YFSETQ. Trimming removed 1 base from V and 0 bases from J; the gene matches leave 10 bases unexplained. From cysteine to phenylalanine, the CDR3 is 18 amino acids long. CDR3 DNA is the only sequence kept; it has 54 bases, read in frame from the first base. The immunoSEQ Assay, a bias-controlled multiplex PCR, was used to amplify TCRbeta CDR3 regions from genomic DNA. For the original study's pipeline: Nucleated cell counts per sample were estimated from amplification of reference gene primers within the assay. To quantify the absolute abundance of each unique TCRbeta CDR3 rearrangement, sequence reads were collapsed and filtered. For each sample, productive Simpson clonality was calculated as the square root of Simpson's diversity index across productive rearrangements. As stored in TCRdb, this immuneACCESS dataset retains in-frame rearrangements with V and J assigned. A fraction of the clones does not appear; measured against another copy, unresolved V genes explain less than half of the discrepancy, and the remainder lacks a known reason. The D gene and trimming were derived from the DNA, and the V and J assignments and clone size from that table. The sample yields fewer than 150,000 clones; 86% were counted once. Around 17% of the sample is in the top ten clones.

The sequence links TRBV5-1 to TRBJ2-3; 8 bases in the junction line up with TRBD2. The sequenced material came from peripheral blood. This TCR came from a woman aged 45-60 years who had recovered from COVID-19. The CDR3 corresponds to CASSLRTGLASSTDTQYF. The DNA sequence is TGCGCCAGCAGCTTGCGAACCGGACTAGCTTCTAGCACAGATACGCAGTATTTT.